This T cell receptor (beta chain) was sequenced in a study of blood T cells in healthy people across ages. V lost 5 bases and J lost 2; bases outside the gene matches: 9. The CDR3 sequence is 16 residues long. Germline V CDR1 and CDR2: MDHEN, SYDVKM. Through a sample-barcoded 5' primer and a J-beta primer mix, a second PCR was run for roughly 6 to 11 cycles. Via MiXCR, TCRdb re-called the 5' RACE reads, giving one row per CDR3 protein. The sample includes roughly 800,000 distinct CDR3 sequences, approximately 25% of them seen just once. Separately, the same data were catalogued under a study of T cells of mothers and their children.

Source material: blood. This chain joins TRBV28 and TRBJ2-3; 8 bases match TRBD2. The sequence was obtained from a boy between 10 and 17 years old in good health. The CDR3 protein is CASSPNSGSTTDTQYF. The DNA for the CDR3 is TGTGCCAGCAGTCCCAACAGCGGGAGCACCACAGATACGCAGTATTTT.